This TCR beta chain was found in a study of shared clonotypes between healthy human individuals. Study as a whole: Each donor's CD8 memory used one plate, CD8 naive two, each CD4 subset three.

Trimming took 0 bases from V and 7 from J; bases not matched to a gene: 6. The CDR3 covers 15 residues. Germline-derived CDR1 and CDR2 are SGHRS and YFSETQ. Sorted-subset replicate PCR reactions contained approximately 190 ng DNA, corresponding to around 30,000 T cell genomes. Measured with immunoSEQ multiplex PCR; TCRdb has only the in-frame clones, and not every one. The sample consists of 2 million to 2.5 million clones, 90% to 97% of them appearing once. The chain recombines TRBV5-1 with TRBJ2-7; 11 bases map to TRBD2. This receptor was taken from a man between 18 and 35 years old in good health. The sequenced material came from naive CD4+ T cells sorted from blood. Described subset: CD45RA+ positively selected. CDR3 in amino acids: CASSLDGTSGEEQYF. The CDR3 region has the DNA TGCGCCAGCAGCTTGGACGGGACTAGCGGCGAAGAGCAGTACTTC.